The rows below give T cell receptor beta chains drawn from one sample of a study of T cell clones after liver transplantation. Sequencing was performed with immunoSEQ multiplex PCR; in TCRdb, only in-frame clones are kept and a portion is missing. The sample includes tens of thousands of clones, around 92% of them seen just once. Here the sequenced sample was CD4+ T cells from blood, taken around 27 months after liver transplant. All receptors derive from a human patient who received a liver transplant. A share of the T cells may be of graft donor origin. Both conserved end residues are part of each CDR3. A D gene is named only where the DNA matches it firmly. Size values are once, few and many counts, or a class for expanded clones, and some rows have none.

CDR3aa: CASSSLNTPRSEQFF
abundance: NA
d_gene: NA
j_gene: TRBJ2-1
v_gene: TRBV5-6

CDR3aa: CASSVGLAGGTDTQYF
abundance: NA
d_gene: TRBD2
j_gene: TRBJ2-3
v_gene: TRBV9

CDR3aa: CASSLTGGAGFGEQYF
abundance: NA
d_gene: NA
j_gene: TRBJ2-7
v_gene: TRBV19

CDR3aa: CASSPPSGSTRTQYF
abundance: once
d_gene: TRBD2
j_gene: TRBJ2-5
v_gene: TRBV5-4

CDR3aa: CAIRGIGLAGSEQYF
abundance: NA
d_gene: TRBD2
j_gene: TRBJ2-7
v_gene: TRBV10-3

CDR3aa: CASSLEGGTEAFF
abundance: once
d_gene: NA
j_gene: TRBJ1-1
v_gene: TRBV11-2

CDR3aa: CSVEEGSGSSYNEQFF
abundance: once
d_gene: NA
j_gene: TRBJ2-1
v_gene: TRBV29-1

CDR3aa: CASSPRTGDGETQYF
abundance: NA
d_gene: TRBD1
j_gene: TRBJ2-5
v_gene: TRBV19

CDR3aa: CASSLNPGQEKLFF
abundance: NA
d_gene: TRBD1
j_gene: TRBJ1-4
v_gene: TRBV5-1

CDR3aa: CAIPSYEQYF
abundance: NA
d_gene: NA
j_gene: TRBJ2-7
v_gene: TRBV28

CDR3aa: CASTGVAPEQYF
abundance: NA
d_gene: NA
j_gene: TRBJ2-7
v_gene: TRBV7-9

CDR3aa: CASSPDRDGGYTF
abundance: NA
d_gene: TRBD1
j_gene: TRBJ1-2
v_gene: TRBV5-6

CDR3aa: CASSLDGWGSGELFF
abundance: NA
d_gene: NA
j_gene: TRBJ2-2
v_gene: TRBV11-2

CDR3aa: CASSPVGREETQYF
abundance: NA
d_gene: NA
j_gene: TRBJ2-5
v_gene: TRBV7-2

CDR3aa: CARFRGINTEAFF
abundance: once
d_gene: TRBD1
j_gene: TRBJ1-1
v_gene: TRBV23-1

CDR3aa: CASSTGQSPSSEQYF
abundance: NA
d_gene: TRBD1
j_gene: TRBJ2-7
v_gene: TRBV19

CDR3aa: CASSLGGTGYYEQYF
abundance: NA
d_gene: TRBD1
j_gene: TRBJ2-7
v_gene: TRBV7-9

CDR3aa: CASSLFGAVGKETQYF
abundance: NA
d_gene: NA
j_gene: TRBJ2-5
v_gene: TRBV5-4

CDR3aa: CASRTGTGAYEQYF
abundance: NA
d_gene: TRBD1
j_gene: TRBJ2-7
v_gene: TRBV19

CDR3aa: CASRTGQTNTGELFF
abundance: NA
d_gene: TRBD1
j_gene: TRBJ2-2
v_gene: TRBV5-6

CDR3aa: CASSERRQETQYF
abundance: NA
d_gene: NA
j_gene: TRBJ2-5
v_gene: TRBV2

CDR3aa: CASSESLSSGRTYFEQYF
abundance: NA
d_gene: TRBD2
j_gene: TRBJ2-7
v_gene: TRBV6-1

CDR3aa: CSGGRAREQFF
abundance: NA
d_gene: TRBD2
j_gene: TRBJ2-1
v_gene: TRBV20-1

CDR3aa: CASSAIGGGYGYTF
abundance: NA
d_gene: NA
j_gene: TRBJ1-2
v_gene: TRBV5-4

CDR3aa: CASGRQGETQYF
abundance: NA
d_gene: TRBD1
j_gene: TRBJ2-5
v_gene: TRBV7-8

CDR3aa: CASSEFRGNTEAFF
abundance: NA
d_gene: NA
j_gene: TRBJ1-1
v_gene: TRBV10-2

CDR3aa: CASSRDRTGELFF
abundance: NA
d_gene: NA
j_gene: TRBJ2-2
v_gene: TRBV5-4

CDR3aa: CASSPLSNTDRGYEQYF
abundance: NA
d_gene: TRBD1
j_gene: TRBJ2-7
v_gene: TRBV18

CDR3aa: CASSRTAGGLTDTQYF
abundance: NA
d_gene: TRBD2
j_gene: TRBJ2-3
v_gene: TRBV7-2

CDR3aa: CASSSPPGQGTSGFNEQFF
abundance: NA
d_gene: NA
j_gene: TRBJ2-1
v_gene: TRBV5-4

CDR3aa: CASSQEFRQGETQYF
abundance: NA
d_gene: NA
j_gene: TRBJ2-5
v_gene: TRBV4-2

CDR3aa: CASSYLGQSTDTQYF
abundance: NA
d_gene: NA
j_gene: TRBJ2-3
v_gene: TRBV6-5

CDR3aa: CATSSPGRGIGRNPNTGELFF
abundance: NA
d_gene: NA
j_gene: TRBJ2-2
v_gene: TRBV15

CDR3aa: CTSSHIAGGGSYEQYF
abundance: once
d_gene: NA
j_gene: TRBJ2-7
v_gene: TRBV1

CDR3aa: CASSLEPTQETQYF
abundance: NA
d_gene: NA
j_gene: TRBJ2-5
v_gene: TRBV7-2

CDR3aa: CASSLAVSRGLFSYEQYF
abundance: once
d_gene: NA
j_gene: TRBJ2-7
v_gene: TRBV11-3

CDR3aa: CASRTGTENTEAFF
abundance: NA
d_gene: NA
j_gene: TRBJ1-1
v_gene: TRBV6-6

CDR3aa: CASSLGQGAAGNTIYF
abundance: NA
d_gene: TRBD1
j_gene: TRBJ1-3
v_gene: TRBV18

CDR3aa: CASSPPGLAGHEQYF
abundance: NA
d_gene: TRBD2
j_gene: TRBJ2-7
v_gene: TRBV6-5

CDR3aa: CASSRTPGTANTEAFF
abundance: NA
d_gene: TRBD1
j_gene: TRBJ1-1
v_gene: TRBV19

CDR3aa: CASSDGLTTRSNTGELFF
abundance: NA
d_gene: NA
j_gene: TRBJ2-2
v_gene: TRBV2

CDR3aa: CATSKRQGNTGELFF
abundance: NA
d_gene: TRBD1
j_gene: TRBJ2-2
v_gene: TRBV15

CDR3aa: CASSGGGTAAVKLFF
abundance: NA
d_gene: TRBD1
j_gene: TRBJ1-4
v_gene: TRBV2

CDR3aa: CASSVGSGRSYNEQFF
abundance: NA
d_gene: NA
j_gene: TRBJ2-1
v_gene: TRBV9